A single sample gave rise to the 19 T cell receptor beta chains below, sequenced in a study of identical twins. TCRdb re-analysed the 5' RACE reads in MiXCR, keeping a single row per CDR3 protein. The table lists around 250,000 distinct CDR3 sequences, about 7% of them singletons. The sample was also linked to a second study, of yellow fever vaccine responses in identical twins.

Sequencing used memory (CD45RO+) T cells sorted from blood. The source of these receptors is a woman aged 18-29 years in good health.

This clonotype has a count of ten or more. The V call is TRBV5-1, the J call TRBJ1-5, with D hard to call. Trimming stripped 5 bases from V and 0 bases from J, with 6 bases between. The length of the CDR3 is 13 residues. Germline CDR1 SGHRS, CDR2 YFSETQ. CDR3 amino acids: CASRKNSNQPQHF. CDR3 DNA sequence: TGCGCCAGCAGAAAGAATAGCAATCAGCCCCAGCATTTT.

V usage is TRBV3-1 and J usage is TRBJ1-2, with D perhaps TRBD1 (5 bases). In germline, CDR1 is LGHDT, CDR2 YNNKEL (reference sequence). The V end was cut by 1 base, the J end by 7 bases, with 19 bases between. The CDR3 extends over 16 amino acids. CDR3 sequence (DNA): TGTGCCAGCAGCCAAGCGGGCCGTGACAGCCTCCGTGGCTACACCTTC. Protein sequence: CASSQAGRDSLRGYTF.

This clonotype was seen many times. The rearrangement uses TRBV7-9 and TRBJ1-2; D not certain. V lost 2 bases and J lost 6, with 10 bases in between. This CDR3 comprises 13 residues. The germline CDR1 and CDR2 sequences are SEHNR and FQNEAQ (reference sequence). CDR3 loop: CASSLLVFNGYTF. CDR3 nucleotide sequence: TGTGCCAGCAGCTTATTGGTTTTTAATGGCTACACCTTC.

This clonotype came up many times. This chain connects TRBV2 to TRBJ2-1; TRBD2 is a possible D gene (5 bases). The CDR3 loop spans 13 amino acids. Germline CDR1 and CDR2: SNHLY and FYNNEI. V was trimmed by 7 bases and J by 9 bases, leaving 16 bases between them. The DNA for the CDR3 is TGTGCCAGCACCGAAGAGGCTAGCAGTGAGCAGTTCTTC. It specifies CASTEEASSEQFF.

The chain links TRBV6-5 to TRBJ1-1, with D unresolved. Germline V gives CDR1 MNHEY, CDR2 SVGAGI. The CDR3 extends over 14 amino acids. Trimming cost V 2 bases and J 5 bases, with 12 bases left between them. CDR3 residues: CASSYGALETEAFF. The CDR3 DNA reads TGTGCCAGCAGTTACGGAGCCCTGGAGACTGAAGCTTTCTTT.

This clonotype was detected a few times. The chain has TRBV12-3 or TRBV12-4 and TRBJ2-5; 14 bases align to TRBD2. The CDR3 runs 15 residues. V shed 5 bases, J shed 5 bases, and the junction held 4 bases outside the gene matches. CDR3 coding DNA: TGTGCCAGCAGTGGGACTAGCGGGAGATTGGAGACCCAGTACTTC. Its protein product is CASSGTSGRLETQYF.

Only a few counts were recorded for this clonotype. CDR3 in amino acids: CSAGGRGAWQETQYF. The CDR3 DNA is TGCAGTGCCGGGGGGCGGGGGGCGTGGCAAGAGACCCAGTACTTC. J is TRBJ2-5 and V is TRBV20-1; 8 bases line up with TRBD2. The V and J ends lost 6 bases and 2 bases, in that order; junction bases with no gene match: 11. The germline V gene encodes CDR1 DFQATT and CDR2 SNEGSKA (reference sequence). This CDR3 spans 15 amino acids.

A word on this clonotype: One end of the junction varies from germline; a read error may be responsible. The chain couples TRBV3-1 to TRBJ2-1; maybe TRBD2 (6 bases). The CDR3 contains 15 residues. Germline V gives CDR1 LGHDT, CDR2 YNNKEL (reference sequence). CDR3: CACSQGAGLYNEQFF. In nucleotides, the CDR3 is TGTGCCTGCAGCCAAGGAGCGGGTCTCTACAATGAGCAGTTCTTC.

This clonotype occurred many times. The chain carries TRBV4-1 and TRBJ2-5, with a possible D match to TRBD2 (5 bases). The germline V gene encodes CDR1 MGHRA and CDR2 YSYEKL. Trimming took off 0 bases at V and 4 bases at J, with 24 bases between the two ends. The CDR3 is 19 residues long. CDR3 region: CASSQDLFVGLALGETQYF. The CDR3, as DNA: TGCGCCAGCAGCCAAGATTTATTCGTGGGCCTAGCCCTCGGAGAGACCCAGTACTTC.

This clonotype was seen a few times. The rearrangement links TRBV7-9 to TRBJ2-3; D unclear. V was cut by 11 bases and J by 1 base, with 7 bases left in between. The CDR3 has 11 amino acids. Germline V gene lookup returns CDR1 SEHNR and CDR2 FQNEAQ (reference sequence). The CDR3 spells CAGSGTDTQYF. DNA for the CDR3: TGTGCCGGATCGGGCACAGATACGCAGTATTTT.

The V call is TRBV11-2, the J call TRBJ2-2; the match to TRBD1 covers 8 bases. Germline V gene sequence: CDR1 SGHAT, CDR2 FQNNGV. V shed 1 base and J 3 bases; nucleotides not matched to a gene: 4. The CDR3 has 16 amino acids. CDR3 protein: CASSLGRQGYTGELFF. Written as DNA, the CDR3 is TGTGCCAGCAGCTTAGGGAGACAGGGGTACACCGGGGAGCTGTTTTTT.

This clonotype has more than one count but fewer than ten. This chain connects TRBV29-1 to TRBJ2-5; possible D gene TRBD1, 5 bases. The CDR3 sequence is 13 residues long. Germline CDR1 reads SQVTM; CDR2 reads ANQGSEA. The ends were cut back, 4 bases at V and 5 bases at J, with 14 bases in the middle. CDR3: CSVGAGNPETQYF. CDR3 nucleotides: TGCAGCGTTGGGGCAGGGAATCCGGAGACCCAGTACTTC.

The chain recombines TRBV20-1 with TRBJ2-3; TRBD1 aligns across 8 bases. Per germline, CDR1 DFQATT and CDR2 SNEGSKA (reference sequence). The CDR3 length is 15 residues. V trimming: 1 base; J trimming: 7 bases; junction bases outside the gene matches: 10. This CDR3 is CSARGPGQGLHTQYF. CDR3 bases: TGCAGTGCTAGAGGTCCAGGACAGGGTTTACATACGCAGTATTTT.

The chain uses TRBV11-2 and TRBJ2-2; D is unresolved. CDR3 length equals 12 residues. Germline V gene data show CDR1 as SGHAT and CDR2 as FQNNGV. V lost 3 bases, J lost 6 bases, and 5 bases lay in between. The CDR3 DNA is TGTGCCAGCAGCTTGGGTTCCGGGGAGCTGTTTTTT. Its protein product is CASSLGSGELFF. Complete variable domain (other parts from reference TRBV11-2 and TRBJ2-2): EAGVAQSPRYKIIEKRQSVAFWCNPISGHATLYWYQQILGQGPKLLIQFQNNGVVDDSQLPKDRFSAERLKGVDSTLKIQPAKLEDSAVYLCASSLGSGELFFGEGSRLTVL.

This clonotype was seen at least ten times. V usage is TRBV20-1 and J usage is TRBJ2-1, with 9 positions matching TRBD2. Trimming took 6 bases from V and 4 from J; bases not matched to a gene: 7. The CDR3 loop spans 14 amino acids. Germline V gives CDR1 DFQATT, CDR2 SNEGSKA (reference sequence). The CDR3 here is CSASSGGQYNEQFF. The CDR3 nucleotides read TGCAGTGCCAGTAGCGGGGGCCAATACAATGAGCAGTTCTTC.

This clonotype was observed many times. J is TRBJ2-5 and V is TRBV11-2; D is ambiguous. CDR1 and CDR2 from the germline V gene are SGHAT and FQNNGV. V lost 3 bases and J lost 1, with 6 bases in between. The CDR3 is made up of 13 amino acids. The CDR3 spells CASSFGPQETQYF. The CDR3 region has the DNA TGTGCCAGCAGCTTTGGGCCCCAAGAGACCCAGTACTTC.

This clonotype was recorded many times. The chain combines TRBV5-6 with TRBJ2-1, with 8 bases matching TRBD1. The CDR3 runs 15 residues. Germline V gene lookup returns CDR1 SGHDT and CDR2 YYEEEE. The junction had 8 bases not matched to a gene; V was cut back by 2 bases and J by 7 bases. The CDR3 loop is CASSFPGGSGNEQFF. For the CDR3, the DNA is TGTGCCAGCAGCTTTCCAGGGGGCTCGGGTAATGAGCAGTTCTTC.

CDR3 residues: CANGHDYRGGLAGELFF. The CDR3 nucleotides are TGTGCCAACGGACACGATTACAGGGGCGGGCTTGCCGGGGAGCTGTTTTTT. The chain employs TRBV7-9 and TRBJ2-2; 7 bases fit TRBD1. J lost 6 bases, V lost 10 bases, and 20 bases had no gene match. Per germline, CDR1 SEHNR and CDR2 FQNEAQ (reference sequence). The length of the CDR3 is 17 residues.

Many counts were recorded for this clonotype. The gene calls are TRBV19 and TRBJ2-2; a weak D match, TRBD2 (6 bases). The CDR3 sequence is 13 residues long. Trimming stripped 5 bases from V and 6 bases from J, with 10 bases between. Germline loops: CDR1 LNHDA, CDR2 SQIVND (reference sequence). In nucleotides, the CDR3 is TGTGCCAGTAGTGGACGCGGGGCCGGGGAGCTGTTTTTT. Amino acid sequence: CASSGRGAGELFF.